This entry lists 10 T cell receptor beta chains sequenced from one sample in a study of vaccination and CD4 T cells after COVID-19. Their recognized antigens are unknown. Oncomine TCR Beta short-read sequencing was applied to DNA from cultured CD4+ T cells. In TCRdb, the PCR reads were re-called with MiXCR into one record per CDR3 protein. The sample lists about 4,100 distinct CDR3 sequences, 20% occurring once. Stated treatment: roughly 10-day PBMC culture with coronavirus spike peptide pools or control peptides (ViraFEST assay). The sample consisted of CD4+ T cells from blood, cultured in vitro. These receptors were taken from a human donor who had recovered from COVID-19.

This clonotype was found a few times. The genes are TRBV6-1 and TRBJ2-6; D possibly matches TRBD1 or TRBD2 (6 bases each). Germline V gives CDR1 MNHNS, CDR2 SASEGT. V gave up 6 bases and J gave up 2 bases, with 26 bases separating them. This CDR3 is built from 20 residues. CDR3 in DNA: TGTGCCAGCAGAGGGGGGAGTGAGATTCGACAAACCGCTGGGGCCAACGTCCTGACTTTC. Translating gives CASRGGSEIRQTAGANVLTF.

The chain joins TRBV28 to TRBJ1-5, with 7 nucleotides matching TRBD1. CDR3 size: 15 residues. CDR1 and CDR2 (germline): MDHEN, SYDVKM. V trimming: 3 bases; J trimming: 5 bases; junction bases outside the gene matches: 7. CDR3 DNA sequence: TGTGCCAGCAGTTTCCTCGGGACAGTTTATCAGCCCCAGCATTTT. This encodes CASSFLGTVYQPQHF.

By share, this clonotype ranks as medium-sized. This sequence joins TRBV10-2 and TRBJ2-3; 16 nucleotides align to TRBD2. Trimming cost V 6 bases and J 3 bases; bases outside gene matches: 9. The CDR3 is made up of 18 amino acids. The germline CDR1 and CDR2 sequences are WSHSY and SAAADI. For the CDR3, the DNA is TGCGCCAGCAGCTCGGGACTAGCGGGGGGGCATATAACAGATACGCAGTATTTT. Translated, it gives CASSSGLAGGHITDTQYF.

CDR3 loop: CASSRGTAYEQYF. The CDR3 nucleotides read TGTGCCAGCAGCCGGGGGACAGCCTACGAGCAGTACTTC. The chain recombines TRBV3-1 with TRBJ2-7, with TRBD1 identical over 7 bases. The germline gives CDR1 LGHDT, CDR2 YNNKEL (reference sequence). The CDR3 contains 13 residues. The junction had 2 bases not matched to a gene; V was cut back by 4 bases and J by 2 bases.

This clonotype has a handful of counts. The chain links TRBV7-9 to TRBJ2-4, with D possibly TRBD2 on 6 matching bases. In germline, CDR1 is SEHNR, CDR2 FQNEAQ (reference sequence). This CDR3 contains 15 residues. V lost 5 bases and J lost 1, with 12 bases in between. CDR3 sequence reads: CASSRDGSAKNIQYF. In DNA form, the CDR3 reads TGTGCCAGCAGCCGGGACGGGAGCGCCAAAAACATTCAGTACTTC.

The chain carries TRBV2 and TRBJ2-4; D possibly corresponds to TRBD1 (6 bases). Deletions cut 5 bases from V and 10 bases from J, with 9 bases between. This CDR3 spans 11 amino acids. Germline loops: CDR1 SNHLY, CDR2 FYNNEI. For the CDR3, the DNA is TGTGCCAGCAGTATAAGGGGGATTCAGTACTTC. It encodes CASSIRGIQYF. The entire variable domain, with the rest obtained from reference TRBV2 and TRBJ2-4, is as follows: EPEVTQTPSHQVTQMGQEVILRCVPISNHLYFYWYRQILGQKVEFLVSFYNNEISEKSEIFDDQFSVERPDGSNFTLKIRSTKLEDSAMYFCASSIRGIQYFGAGTRLSVL.

This chain joins TRBV19 and TRBJ2-7, with 9 bases fitting TRBD1. The CDR3 loop spans 13 amino acids. V lost 6 bases and J lost 1; bases outside the gene matches: 1. Germline CDR1 is LNHDA and CDR2 is SQIVND (reference sequence). The DNA for the CDR3 is TGTGCCAGTAGGGACAGGGGTTCCTACGAGCAGTACTTC. Amino acid sequence: CASRDRGSYEQYF.

A few counts support this clonotype. This rearrangement joins TRBV5-4 to TRBJ2-2; no reliable D call. This CDR3 comprises 14 residues. Germline CDR1 SGHNT, CDR2 YYREEE (reference sequence). Trimming removed 0 bases at V and 3 bases at J, with 6 bases between. The CDR3 spells CASSLEGYTGELFF. DNA of the CDR3: TGTGCCAGCAGCTTGGAGGGTTACACCGGGGAGCTGTTTTTT. The complete variable domain, with remaining parts taken from reference TRBV5-4 and TRBJ2-2, reads ETGVTQSPTHLIKTRGQQVTLRCSSQSGHNTVSWYQQALGQGPQFIFQYYREEENGRGNFPPRFSGLQFPNYSSELNVNALELDDSALYLCASSLEGYTGELFFGEGSRLTVL.

This clonotype was seen more than once but under ten times. This chain connects TRBV12-3 or TRBV12-4 to TRBJ1-2; weak D call: TRBD1 (6 bases). Trimming shortened V by 1 base and J by 4 bases, and 13 bases separated the two germline ends. The CDR3 is 15 residues long. The CDR3 DNA sequence: TGTGCCAGCAGTTTAGGGGGGGGCGGACTCTATGGCTACACCTTC. Its translation is CASSLGGGGLYGYTF.

This clonotype is medium-sized. The gene calls are TRBV6-1 and TRBJ1-2, with TRBD1 matching over 11 bases. J was trimmed by 2 bases and V by 3 bases; bases with no gene match: 2. Germline values: CDR1 MNHNS, CDR2 SASEGT. This CDR3 contains 15 residues. CDR3 bases: TGTGCCAGCAGTGAGGGACAGGGGGTGAACTATGGCTACACCTTC. Its protein product is CASSEGQGVNYGYTF.